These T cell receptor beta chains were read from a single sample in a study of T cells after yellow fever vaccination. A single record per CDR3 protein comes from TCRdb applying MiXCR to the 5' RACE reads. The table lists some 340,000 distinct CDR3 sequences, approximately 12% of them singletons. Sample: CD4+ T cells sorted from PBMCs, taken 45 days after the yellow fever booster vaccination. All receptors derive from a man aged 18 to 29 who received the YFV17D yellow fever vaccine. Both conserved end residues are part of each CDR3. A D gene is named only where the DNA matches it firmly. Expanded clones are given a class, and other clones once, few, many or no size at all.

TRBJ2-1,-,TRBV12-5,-,CASMPETSSYNEQFF,TGTGCTAGTATGCCGGAGACCAGCTCCTACAATGAGCAGTTCTTC
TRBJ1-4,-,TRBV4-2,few,CASSLTGPTNEKLFF,TGTGCCAGCAGCCTAACAGGGCCTACTAATGAAAAACTGTTTTTT
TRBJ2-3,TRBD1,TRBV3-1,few,CASSPRDRISADTQYF,TGTGCCAGCAGCCCCCGGGACAGGATTTCTGCAGATACGCAGTATTTT
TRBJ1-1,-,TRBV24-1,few,CATSGGLGNTEAFF,TGTGCCACCAGTGGGGGGCTAGGGAACACTGAAGCTTTCTTT
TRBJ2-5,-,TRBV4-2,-,CASSQGGPVETQYF,TGTGCCAGCAGCCAAGGGGGCCCCGTGGAGACCCAGTACTTC
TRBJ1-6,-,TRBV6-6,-,CASSDPGEGYSPLHF,TGTGCCAGCAGTGATCCGGGAGAGGGGTATTCACCCCTCCACTTT
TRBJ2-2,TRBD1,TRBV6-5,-,CASGQEVYTGELFF,TGTGCCAGCGGACAGGAGGTTTACACCGGGGAGCTGTTTTTT
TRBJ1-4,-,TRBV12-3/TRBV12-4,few,CASSLMVTTNEKLFF,TGTGCCAGCAGTTTAATGGTAACAACTAATGAAAAACTGTTTTTT
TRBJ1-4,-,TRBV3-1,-,CASSQIGRGTHNEKLFF,TGTGCCAGCAGCCAGATCGGTCGGGGGACTCATAATGAAAAACTGTTTTTT
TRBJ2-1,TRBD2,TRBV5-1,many,CASSSGLTNGYNEQFF,TGCGCCAGCAGCTCGGGACTAACCAACGGCTACAATGAGCAGTTCTTC
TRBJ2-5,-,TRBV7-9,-,CASSLEGSQETQYF,TGTGCCAGCAGCTTAGAAGGTTCTCAAGAGACCCAGTACTTC
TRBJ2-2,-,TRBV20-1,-,CSAREPGANTGELFF,TGCAGTGCTAGAGAGCCGGGAGCGAACACCGGGGAGCTGTTTTTT
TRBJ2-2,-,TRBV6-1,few,CASSENVKAGELFF,TGTGCCAGCAGTGAAAACGTTAAGGCCGGGGAGCTGTTTTTT
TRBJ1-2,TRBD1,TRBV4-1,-,CASSQGSGQGNDGYGYTF,TGCGCCAGCAGCCAAGGCTCGGGACAGGGGAACGACGGCTATGGCTACACCTTC
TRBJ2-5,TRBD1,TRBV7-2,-,CASLPGTVIQETQYF,TGTGCCAGCTTACCCGGGACAGTTATCCAAGAGACCCAGTACTTC
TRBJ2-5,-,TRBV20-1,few,CSARDPVTQETQYF,TGCAGTGCTAGAGATCCAGTGACCCAAGAGACCCAGTACTTC
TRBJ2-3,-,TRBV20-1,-,CSARDTRDGSTDTQYF,TGCAGTGCTAGAGATACACGGGACGGAAGCACAGATACGCAGTATTTT
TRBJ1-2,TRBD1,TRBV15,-,CATSRGGRDRGGYTF,TGTGCCACCAGCAGAGGGGGGCGGGACAGGGGTGGCTACACCTTC
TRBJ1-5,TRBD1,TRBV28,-,CASSLDRGLHQPQHF,TGTGCCAGCAGTTTAGACAGGGGCTTACATCAGCCCCAGCATTTT
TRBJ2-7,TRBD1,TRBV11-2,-,CASSPGQGADEQYF,TGTGCCAGCAGCCCTGGACAGGGGGCCGACGAGCAGTACTTC
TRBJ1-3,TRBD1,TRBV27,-,CASSLRQGDGNTIYF,TGTGCCAGCAGTTTACGACAGGGGGATGGAAACACCATATATTTT
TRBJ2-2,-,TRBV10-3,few,CAISRDSNTGELFF,TGTGCCATCAGCAGAGATTCGAACACCGGGGAGCTGTTTTTT
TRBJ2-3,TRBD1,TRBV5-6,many,CASSKGQGTTDTQYF,TGTGCCAGCAGCAAGGGACAGGGGACGACAGATACGCAGTATTTT
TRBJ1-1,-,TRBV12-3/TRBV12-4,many,CASSVGGYTEAFF,TGTGCCAGCAGTGTTGGGGGCTACACTGAAGCTTTCTTT
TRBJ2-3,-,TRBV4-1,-,CASSQDPARVDSTDTQYF,TGCGCCAGCAGCCAAGACCCAGCGAGGGTGGATAGCACAGATACGCAGTATTTT
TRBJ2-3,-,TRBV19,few,CATSRGDTQYF,TGTGCCACCTCTAGAGGAGATACGCAGTATTTT
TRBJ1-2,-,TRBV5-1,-,CASSGEGYGYTF,TGCGCCAGCAGCGGAGAAGGCTATGGCTACACCTTC
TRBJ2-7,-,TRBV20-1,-,CSAKTAYEQYF,TGCAGTGCTAAGACAGCTTACGAGCAGTACTTC
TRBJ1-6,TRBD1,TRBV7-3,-,CASSSGQGKHSPLHF,TGTGCCAGCAGCTCCGGACAGGGAAAGCATTCACCCCTCCACTTT
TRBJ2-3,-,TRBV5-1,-,CASSEGTRTDTQYF,TGCGCCAGCAGCGAGGGGACGCGCACAGATACGCAGTATTTT
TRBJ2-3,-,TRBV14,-,CASSQVYVRTQYF,TGTGCCAGCAGCCAAGTTTACGTCCGTACGCAGTATTTT
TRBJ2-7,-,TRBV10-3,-,CAISAARGILYEQYF,TGTGCCATCAGTGCCGCGAGAGGGATACTCTACGAGCAGTACTTC
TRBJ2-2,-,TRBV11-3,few,CASSYNRWGEDTGELFF,TGTGCCAGCAGCTACAACCGGTGGGGTGAGGACACCGGGGAGCTGTTTTTT
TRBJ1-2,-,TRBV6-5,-,CASSYRTDIYGYTF,TGTGCCAGCAGTTACCGGACAGATATCTATGGCTACACCTTC
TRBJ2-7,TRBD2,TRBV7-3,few,CASSEGLAGSYEQYF,TGTGCCAGCAGCGAGGGACTAGCGGGGAGTTACGAGCAGTACTTC
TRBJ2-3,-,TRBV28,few,CASDDPQGEGDTQYF,TGTGCCAGCGACGACCCACAGGGGGAGGGAGATACGCAGTATTTT
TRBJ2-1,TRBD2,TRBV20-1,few,CSPPGLAGGTYNEQFF,TGCAGTCCGCCGGGACTAGCGGGGGGTACCTACAATGAGCAGTTCTTC
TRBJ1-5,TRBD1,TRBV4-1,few,CASSQGPSGQSYSNQPQHF,TGCGCCAGCAGCCAAGGCCCCTCGGGACAGAGTTATAGCAATCAGCCCCAGCATTTT
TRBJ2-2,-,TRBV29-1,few,CSVAGITGELFF,TGCAGCGTTGCGGGCATCACCGGGGAGCTGTTTTTT
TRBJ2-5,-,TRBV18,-,CASSPRTAQETQYF,TGTGCCAGCTCACCACGGACAGCCCAAGAGACCCAGTACTTC
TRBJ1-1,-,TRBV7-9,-,CASSLAAGPTEAFF,TGTGCCAGCAGCTTAGCAGCGGGGCCCACTGAAGCTTTCTTT
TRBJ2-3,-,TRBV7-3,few,CASSLSGVKGTQYF,TGTGCCAGCAGCTTAAGTGGGGTGAAGGGTACGCAGTATTTT
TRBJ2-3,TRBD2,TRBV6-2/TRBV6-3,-,CASRIAGAGGDTQYF,TGTGCCAGCAGGATAGCGGGGGCCGGGGGAGATACGCAGTATTTT
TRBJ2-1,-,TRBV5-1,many,CASSLGGDNEQFF,TGCGCCAGCAGCTTGGGGGGGGACAATGAGCAGTTCTTC
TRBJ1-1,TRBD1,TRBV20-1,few,CGGGQINTEAFF,TGCGGGGGGGGACAGATAAACACTGAAGCTTTCTTT
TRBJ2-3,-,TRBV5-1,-,CASSFFDTQYF,TGCGCCAGCAGCTTTTTCGATACGCAGTATTTT